These 9 T cell receptor beta chains came from one sample sequenced in a study of T cells in Graves' hyperthyroidism and ophthalmopathy. TCR beta CDR3 regions were amplified from RNA. An initial round of RT-PCR targeting the TCR CDR3 relied on the HTBI primer set. TCRdb re-called the multiplex PCR reads through MiXCR, storing one row per CDR3 protein. The repertoire holds more than 500,000 distinct CDR3 sequences, around 13% seen once, with around 14% in the top ten. Specimen: blood. Receptors were obtained from a woman in her forties with Graves' hyperthyroidism.

This clonotype was recorded many times. The rearrangement uses TRBV6-1 and TRBJ2-7, with no clear D. The V gene lost 5 bases and the J gene lost 0 bases, with 14 bases spanning the gap. Germline-derived CDR1 and CDR2 are MNHNS and SASEGT. The CDR3 runs to 15 residues. The CDR3 region is CASSNMDGSSYEQYF. CDR3 DNA: TGTGCCAGCAGTAACATGGACGGTTCCTCCTACGAGCAGTACTTC.

The chain is built from TRBV4-1 and TRBJ1-5; D unclear. In germline, CDR1 is MGHRA, CDR2 YSYEKL. The V and J ends lost 0 bases and 15 bases respectively, with 15 bases between them. The CDR3 loop spans 13 amino acids. CDR3 bases: TGCGCCAGCAGCCAAGATCCAACTACTTCTGCGCATTTT. This gives the protein CASSQDPTTSAHF.

This clonotype was observed many times. The chain recombines TRBV20-1 with TRBJ1-6; D is undetermined. Germline CDR1 reads DFQATT; CDR2 reads SNEGSKA (reference sequence). The CDR3 loop spans 16 amino acids. V was cut by 1 base and J by 5 bases, with 15 bases left in between. CDR3 nucleotides: TGCAGTGCTAGAGGATCGACGGAAACAGATAATTCACCCCTCCACTTT. Protein sequence: CSARGSTETDNSPLHF.

Many counts were recorded for this clonotype. The chain recombines TRBV6-1 with TRBJ2-7; 10 bases are a match to TRBD1. The CDR3 has 15 amino acids. The junction had 7 bases not matched to a gene; V was cut back by 6 bases and J by 2 bases. Germline CDR1 MNHNS, CDR2 SASEGT. As DNA, the CDR3 is TGTGCCAGCAGCTTTGGACAGGGGGGGACCTACGAGCAGTACTTC. Translated: CASSFGQGGTYEQYF.

In this sample, this clonotype turned up many times. The gene calls are TRBV28 and TRBJ1-1, with D maybe TRBD1 (5 bases). The CDR3 extends over 15 amino acids. V shed 7 bases and J shed 1 base, with 16 bases lying between them. Germline lookup yields CDR1 MDHEN and CDR2 SYDVKM. The CDR3 loop reads CASTPSPGQNTEAFF. CDR3 in DNA: TGTGCCAGCACTCCTTCCCCGGGGCAGAACACTGAAGCTTTCTTT.

V is TRBV29-1 and J is TRBJ2-7, with D uncertain. Germline V gene data show CDR1 as SQVTM and CDR2 as ANQGSEA. The CDR3 loop spans 12 amino acids. V was trimmed by 7 bases and J by 3 bases, leaving 13 bases between them. As DNA, the CDR3 is TGCAGCGCTGGCAAACACCTCTACGAGCAGTACTTC. This codes for CSAGKHLYEQYF.

This chain connects TRBV19 to TRBJ2-1, with 10 bases fitting TRBD2. The CDR3 spans 17 residues. Per germline, CDR1 LNHDA and CDR2 SQIVND (reference sequence). Trimming at V came to 0 bases and at J to 6 bases, leaving 8 bases not matched to a gene. This chain's CDR3 is CASSIDGTGTSVNEQFF. The CDR3 nucleotides read TGTGCCAGTAGTATAGATGGTACCGGGACTAGCGTCAATGAGCAGTTCTTC.

This clonotype came up a few times. This chain uses TRBV3-1 with TRBJ2-1; no clear D gene. This CDR3 is built from 16 residues. The V gene's germline CDR1 is LGHDT and CDR2 YNNKEL (reference sequence). The V and J ends lost 8 bases and 5 bases respectively, with 22 bases between them. The CDR3 here is CASGGRQVGAHNEQFF. The DNA for the CDR3 is TGTGCCAGCGGTGGGCGACAAGTAGGAGCGCACAATGAGCAGTTCTTC.

A few counts support this clonotype. V usage is TRBV27 and J usage is TRBJ2-1; D is perhaps TRBD2 (5 bases). V was clipped by 2 bases and J by 2 bases, with 7 bases between them. The CDR3 covers 14 residues. Germline assignment: CDR1 MNHEY and CDR2 SMNVEV (reference sequence). The DNA of the CDR3 is TGTGCCAGCAGTTTAACGGGGACCTACAATGAGCAGTTCTTC. Translated, it gives CASSLTGTYNEQFF.